This T cell receptor (beta chain) emerged from a study of PD-1 blockade in classical Hodgkin lymphoma. Overall study findings and caveats: Complete responders showed a baseline diversity that resembled the diversity of newly diagnosed patients. Reported baseline diversity: healthy donors highest, relapsed/refractory patients lowest. Excluded were patients who started nivolumab under 1 year after ASCT, a group that had lower diversity.

The method was immunoSEQ multiplex PCR; TCRdb's version includes in-frame clones alone and lacks a portion of them. Of 15,000 to 20,000 clones listed, roughly 65% are singletons. Time point defined: cycle 4 day 1 (C4D1), after five to seven weeks of nivolumab. Each patient relapsed following autologous stem cell transplantation, and prior brentuximab vedotin exposure differed. Under best response, outcomes were complete response, partial response or progressive disease. As concerns this clone: Its antigen is unknown.

Germline CDR1 MDHEN, CDR2 SYDVKM. CDR3 length: 16 amino acids. The V gene lost 4 bases and the J gene lost 0 bases, with 16 bases spanning the gap. The rearrangement joins TRBV28 to TRBJ2-7, with D perhaps being TRBD1 or TRBD2 (6 bases each). The TCR originated in a human donor with classical Hodgkin lymphoma. The input for sequencing was peripheral blood mononuclear cells (PBMCs), taken before the fourth cycle of nivolumab. The CDR3 reads CASSSQGRGLSYEQYF. As DNA, the CDR3 is TGTGCCAGCAGTTCCCAGGGCAGGGGACTCTCCTACGAGCAGTACTTC.